This is a list of T cell receptor beta chains from one sample in a study of T-cell reconstitution after alpha-beta-depleted transplantation in children. Using its own MiXCR run on the PCR reads, TCRdb lists one record per CDR3 protein. The table has about 4,800 distinct CDR3 sequences, just under 7.5% seen once. Material: PBMCs, mostly from graft donor cells, obtained 60 days after TCRalphabeta/CD19-depleted stem cell transplant. The receptors stem from a boy younger than two who had a stem cell transplant for SCID, so the T cells may come from the graft donor. Both conserved end residues are part of each CDR3. Fields, in order: J gene, D gene, clone size, V gene, CDR3 protein, CDR3 DNA. D genes are given only for firm matches. Only some rows state a clone size, as once, few, many or a class for expanded clones.

J: TRBJ1-6
D: TRBD1
size: many
V: TRBV5-6
CDR3: CASTSWTGSMSPLHF
DNA: TGTGCCAGCACCTCTTGGACAGGATCTATGTCACCCCTCCACTTT

J: TRBJ2-3
D: TRBD2
size: medium-sized
V: TRBV3-1
CDR3: CASSPGLAWDTQYF
DNA: TGTGCCAGCAGCCCCGGACTAGCCTGGGATACGCAGTATTTT

J: TRBJ2-3
D: TRBD1
size: many
V: TRBV5-4
CDR3: CASSRDSFTDTQYF
DNA: TGTGCCAGCAGCCGGGACAGCTTCACAGATACGCAGTATTTT

J: TRBJ2-7
D: NA
size: many
V: TRBV7-3
CDR3: CASSLTGDGAYEQYF
DNA: TGTGCCAGCAGCTTAACGGGGGACGGAGCCTACGAGCAGTACTTC

J: TRBJ1-5
D: TRBD1
size: many
V: TRBV20-1
CDR3: CSAKGQGVQPQHF
DNA: TGCAGTGCTAAGGGACAGGGGGTTCAGCCCCAGCATTTT

J: TRBJ1-3
D: NA
size: medium-sized
V: TRBV7-3
CDR3: CASSLGTGNTIYF
DNA: TGTGCCAGCAGCTTAGGGACTGGAAACACCATATATTTT

J: TRBJ2-6
D: NA
size: medium-sized
V: TRBV9
CDR3: CASSTRETGPFHSGANVLTF
DNA: TGTGCCAGCAGCACCCGGGAGACAGGGCCTTTTCACTCTGGGGCCAACGTCCTGACTTTC

J: TRBJ1-5
D: NA
size: medium-sized
V: TRBV7-8
CDR3: CASSLGGWNSNQPQHF
DNA: TGTGCCAGCAGCTTAGGGGGCTGGAATAGCAATCAGCCCCAGCATTTT

J: TRBJ2-4
D: TRBD1
size: medium-sized
V: TRBV12-3/TRBV12-4
CDR3: CASSFFGQGGNIQYF
DNA: TGTGCCAGCAGTTTCTTCGGACAGGGTGGAAACATTCAGTACTTC

J: TRBJ2-3
D: NA
size: medium-sized
V: TRBV5-6
CDR3: CASSTYRSGCTDTQYF
DNA: TGTGCCAGCAGCACCTACCGCAGCGGGTGCACAGATACGCAGTATTTT

J: TRBJ1-1
D: NA
size: many
V: TRBV12-3/TRBV12-4
CDR3: CASTFSTAWNTEAFF
DNA: TGTGCCAGCACCTTCTCGACAGCATGGAACACTGAAGCTTTCTTT

J: TRBJ2-7
D: NA
size: medium-sized
V: TRBV5-1
CDR3: CASSLTTGFEPYEQYF
DNA: TGCGCCAGCAGCTTAACCACAGGGTTTGAACCCTACGAGCAGTACTTC

J: TRBJ2-3
D: TRBD2
size: NA
V: TRBV7-9
CDR3: CASGPGPGGPTDTQYF
DNA: TGTGCCAGCGGCCCCGGGCCGGGGGGTCCCACAGATACGCAGTATTTT

J: TRBJ1-1
D: TRBD1
size: many
V: TRBV5-6
CDR3: CASSLDRGRGNTEAFF
DNA: TGTGCCAGCAGCCTCGACAGGGGGCGCGGAAACACTGAAGCTTTCTTT

J: TRBJ2-7
D: TRBD1
size: NA
V: TRBV7-8
CDR3: CASSHRDRGIYEQYF
DNA: TGTGCCAGCAGCCATAGGGACAGGGGCATCTACGAGCAGTACTTC

J: TRBJ2-1
D: TRBD2
size: NA
V: TRBV3-1
CDR3: CASSHQVQRESYNEQFF
DNA: TGTGCCAGCAGCCACCAGGTCCAGCGGGAATCCTACAATGAGCAGTTCTTC

J: TRBJ1-1
D: NA
size: many
V: TRBV7-6
CDR3: CASSLAKNTEAFF
DNA: TGTGCCAGCAGCTTAGCCAAGAACACTGAAGCTTTCTTT

J: TRBJ2-2
D: NA
size: medium-sized
V: TRBV7-9
CDR3: CASGLEAGKLNTGELFF
DNA: TGTGCCAGCGGTTTAGAGGCCGGGAAGTTGAACACCGGGGAGCTGTTTTTT

J: TRBJ1-1
D: TRBD1
size: many
V: TRBV6-4
CDR3: CASSDSCRTGAEGNTEAFF
DNA: TGTGCCAGCAGTGACTCGTGTCGGACAGGGGCCGAAGGGAACACTGAAGCTTTCTTT

J: TRBJ1-5
D: NA
size: medium-sized
V: TRBV6-5
CDR3: CASRRSNQPQHF
DNA: TGTGCCAGCAGGAGGAGCAATCAGCCCCAGCATTTT

J: TRBJ2-1
D: TRBD1
size: medium-sized
V: TRBV7-9
CDR3: CASSFTGTGLDYNEQFF
DNA: TGTGCCAGCAGCTTTACCGGGACAGGCCTGGACTACAATGAGCAGTTCTTC

J: TRBJ2-1
D: TRBD2
size: medium-sized
V: TRBV7-9
CDR3: CASSYLPVARDYEQFF
DNA: TGTGCCAGCAGCTACCTCCCAGTGGCCCGGGACTACGAGCAGTTCTTC

J: TRBJ1-2
D: TRBD1
size: many
V: TRBV18
CDR3: CASSLDRGQSYGYTF
DNA: TGTGCCAGCTCACTGGACAGGGGGCAGAGCTATGGCTACACCTTC

J: TRBJ1-1
D: TRBD1
size: medium-sized
V: TRBV3-1
CDR3: CASSQVFIGTGNTEAFF
DNA: TGTGCCAGCAGCCAGGTTTTTATTGGGACAGGGAACACTGAAGCTTTCTTT

J: TRBJ1-5
D: NA
size: many
V: TRBV5-1
CDR3: CASSLGKPYSNQPQHF
DNA: TGCGCCAGCAGCTTGGGCAAGCCTTATAGCAATCAGCCCCAGCATTTT

J: TRBJ1-4
D: TRBD1
size: many
V: TRBV5-1
CDR3: CASSLATHRGGGELFF
DNA: TGCGCCAGCAGCTTGGCAACCCACAGGGGCGGTGGTGAACTGTTTTTT

J: TRBJ1-2
D: TRBD1
size: many
V: TRBV6-5
CDR3: CASSYLDRGNGGYTF
DNA: TGTGCCAGCAGTTACCTCGACAGGGGCAACGGTGGCTACACCTTC

J: TRBJ2-2
D: TRBD1
size: NA
V: TRBV6-2/TRBV6-3
CDR3: CASSSVTGDTGELFF
DNA: TGTGCCAGCAGTTCAGTTACAGGGGACACCGGGGAGCTGTTTTTT

J: TRBJ2-1
D: NA
size: NA
V: TRBV5-4
CDR3: CASSHPPPRGQFF
DNA: TGTGCCAGCAGCCATCCACCACCCCGTGGGCAGTTCTTC

J: TRBJ2-1
D: NA
size: medium-sized
V: TRBV11-2
CDR3: CASSSPRGLAYNEQFF
DNA: TGTGCCAGCAGCTCCCCCCGGGGACTCGCCTACAATGAGCAGTTCTTC

J: TRBJ2-1
D: NA
size: medium-sized
V: TRBV5-1
CDR3: CASSPGQGVNEQFF
DNA: TGCGCCAGCAGCCCGGGACAAGGGGTCAATGAGCAGTTCTTC

J: TRBJ2-7
D: NA
size: many
V: TRBV2
CDR3: CASSPSKSGQYF
DNA: TGTGCCAGCAGCCCCTCAAAGAGTGGGCAGTACTTC

J: TRBJ1-4
D: TRBD1
size: once
V: TRBV3-1
CDR3: CASRGQSAPLNEKLFF
DNA: TGTGCCAGCAGGGGACAGAGCGCGCCCCTTAATGAAAAACTGTTTTTT

J: TRBJ2-3
D: NA
size: medium-sized
V: TRBV5-5
CDR3: CASSRGDTQYF
DNA: TGTGCCAGCAGTCGAGGGGATACGCAGTATTTT

J: TRBJ1-5
D: NA
size: NA
V: TRBV4-2
CDR3: CASGPGLLCGPLNQPQHF
DNA: TGTGCCAGCGGCCCCGGGCTCCTCTGCGGGCCACTGAATCAGCCCCAGCATTTT

J: TRBJ1-1
D: NA
size: medium-sized
V: TRBV5-1
CDR3: CASSLAEGAFF
DNA: TGCGCCAGCAGCTTGGCCGAGGGAGCTTTCTTT

J: TRBJ2-7
D: NA
size: medium-sized
V: TRBV6-5
CDR3: CARQTDFTAYEQYF
DNA: TGTGCCAGACAAACGGACTTTACCGCTTACGAGCAGTACTTC

J: TRBJ2-7
D: TRBD1
size: NA
V: TRBV5-1
CDR3: CASSLTGGGTYEQYF
DNA: TGCGCCAGCAGCTTGACAGGGGGAGGAACCTACGAGCAGTACTTC

J: TRBJ2-2
D: NA
size: medium-sized
V: TRBV19
CDR3: CASSIGSIATGELFF
DNA: TGTGCCAGTAGTATCGGCAGCATTGCTACCGGGGAGCTGTTTTTT

J: TRBJ1-1
D: TRBD1
size: many
V: TRBV10-1
CDR3: CASSESGTENTEAFF
DNA: TGCGCCAGCAGTGAATCCGGGACAGAGAACACTGAAGCTTTCTTT

J: TRBJ2-2
D: TRBD1
size: NA
V: TRBV7-3
CDR3: CASSYRRSTDRGNTGELFF
DNA: TGTGCCAGCAGCTACCGTCGGTCGACGGACAGGGGTAACACCGGGGAGCTGTTTTTT

J: TRBJ2-1
D: TRBD2
size: many
V: TRBV11-2
CDR3: CASSLGVCGGSKPYNEQFF
DNA: TGTGCCAGCAGCTTAGGAGTTTGCGGGGGGTCCAAACCTTACAATGAGCAGTTCTTC

J: TRBJ1-1
D: NA
size: many
V: TRBV20-1
CDR3: CSGWGGPNTEAFF
DNA: TGCAGTGGTTGGGGGGGTCCGAACACTGAAGCTTTCTTT

J: TRBJ2-5
D: NA
size: medium-sized
V: TRBV11-2
CDR3: CASSTQGVVLETQYF
DNA: TGTGCCAGCAGCACACAGGGAGTAGTGCTAGAGACCCAGTACTTC

J: TRBJ2-3
D: NA
size: medium-sized
V: TRBV7-2
CDR3: CATVMWAGGTDTQYF
DNA: TGTGCCACCGTGATGTGGGCAGGAGGCACAGATACGCAGTATTTT

J: TRBJ2-7
D: NA
size: many
V: TRBV7-9
CDR3: CASSAFFGRSRSYEQYF
DNA: TGTGCCAGCAGCGCCTTCTTCGGACGCAGCCGCTCCTACGAGCAGTACTTC

J: TRBJ1-2
D: NA
size: medium-sized
V: TRBV7-3
CDR3: CASSQGTSNYGYTF
DNA: TGTGCCAGCAGCCAAGGGACATCAAACTATGGCTACACCTTC

J: TRBJ2-7
D: NA
size: medium-sized
V: TRBV7-7
CDR3: CASSLDDRPYEQYF
DNA: TGTGCTAGCAGCTTAGACGACCGACCCTACGAGCAGTACTTC

J: TRBJ1-4
D: TRBD1
size: few
V: TRBV2
CDR3: CTCSFAGGSAVNEKLFF
DNA: TGTACCTGCAGTTTTGCAGGGGGAAGTGCCGTTAATGAAAAACTGTTTTTT

J: TRBJ2-1
D: NA
size: medium-sized
V: TRBV9
CDR3: CASSGGQRSLTGQFF
DNA: TGTGCCAGCAGCGGAGGACAGAGATCCTTAACAGGGCAGTTCTTC